What follows is one T cell receptor beta chain and its context. Assay used: immunoSEQ multiplex PCR; TCRdb lists only in-frame clones, some missing. This table holds some 98,000 clones, 70% to 85% found once. V was pared by 6 bases and J by 6 bases, with 19 bases between. The CDR3 runs to 15 residues. Per the germline V gene, CDR1 is MNHEY and CDR2 is SMNVEV (reference sequence). The data derive from a study of blood T cell repertoires in COVID-19. The sample consisted of peripheral blood. The sequence came from a man aged 70 or older with active or convalescent COVID-19. The chain has TRBV27 and TRBJ2-3; tentatively, D is TRBD1 (6 bases). The CDR3 region has the DNA TGTGCCAGCAGAAAAATGGTGGGGGCCAAGGATACGCAGTATTTT. Translated: CASRKMVGAKDTQYF.